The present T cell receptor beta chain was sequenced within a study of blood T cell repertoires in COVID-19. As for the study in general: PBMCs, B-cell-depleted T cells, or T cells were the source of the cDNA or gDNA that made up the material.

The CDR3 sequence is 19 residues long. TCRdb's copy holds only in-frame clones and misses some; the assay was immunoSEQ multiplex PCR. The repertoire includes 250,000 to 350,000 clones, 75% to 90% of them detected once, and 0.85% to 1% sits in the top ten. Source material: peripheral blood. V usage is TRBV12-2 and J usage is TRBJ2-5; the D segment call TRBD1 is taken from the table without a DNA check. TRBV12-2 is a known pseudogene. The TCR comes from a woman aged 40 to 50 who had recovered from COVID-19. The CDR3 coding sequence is TGTGCAAGTCGCTTAGAATTAATCTTTTTGGACAGGGGGCGAGAGACCCAGTACTTC. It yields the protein CASRLELIFLDRGRETQYF.